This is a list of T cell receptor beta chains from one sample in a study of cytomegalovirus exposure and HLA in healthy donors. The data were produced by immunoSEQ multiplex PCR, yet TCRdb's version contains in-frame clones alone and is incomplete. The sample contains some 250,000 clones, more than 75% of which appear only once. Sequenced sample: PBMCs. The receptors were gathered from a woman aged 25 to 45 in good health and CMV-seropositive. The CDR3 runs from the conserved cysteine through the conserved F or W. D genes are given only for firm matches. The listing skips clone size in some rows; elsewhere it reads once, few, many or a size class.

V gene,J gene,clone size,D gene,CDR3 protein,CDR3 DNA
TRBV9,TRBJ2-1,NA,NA,CASSVGQLPPYNEQFF,TGTGCCAGCAGCGTTGGCCAGTTACCTCCCTACAATGAGCAGTTCTTC
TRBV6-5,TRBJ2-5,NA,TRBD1,CASRGQPATETQYF,TGTGCCAGCAGGGGACAGCCCGCAACGGAGACCCAGTACTTC
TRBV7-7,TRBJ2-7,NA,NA,CASSPRWGLSYEQYF,TGTGCTAGCAGCCCTCGTTGGGGCCTCTCCTACGAGCAGTACTTC
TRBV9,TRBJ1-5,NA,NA,CASSLGAASNQPQHF,TGTGCCAGCAGCCTAGGGGCCGCTAGCAATCAGCCCCAGCATTTT
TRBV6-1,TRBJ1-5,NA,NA,CASSVTTGSNQPQHF,TGTGCCAGCAGCGTGACGACAGGCTCCAATCAGCCCCAGCATTTT
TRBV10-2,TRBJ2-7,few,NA,CASSPGLAGQYF,TGCGCCAGCAGCCCCGGGTTGGCCGGGCAGTACTTC
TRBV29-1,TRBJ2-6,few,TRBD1,CSVAQGAASGANVLTF,TGCAGCGTTGCCCAGGGGGCTGCCTCTGGGGCCAACGTCCTGACTTTC
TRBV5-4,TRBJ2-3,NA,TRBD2,CASSLMREGTDTQYF,TGTGCCAGCAGCTTAATGCGGGAGGGCACAGATACGCAGTATTTT
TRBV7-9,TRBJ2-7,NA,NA,CASSLWAGISYEQYF,TGTGCCAGCAGCTTATGGGCAGGGATCTCCTACGAGCAGTACTTC
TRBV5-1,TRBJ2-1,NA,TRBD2,CASSLALAGGSYNEQFF,TGCGCCAGCAGCTTGGCCCTTGCGGGGGGCTCCTACAATGAGCAGTTCTTC
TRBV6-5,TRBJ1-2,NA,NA,CASSYRRGSGYTF,TGTGCCAGCAGTTACAGGAGGGGAAGCGGCTACACCTTC